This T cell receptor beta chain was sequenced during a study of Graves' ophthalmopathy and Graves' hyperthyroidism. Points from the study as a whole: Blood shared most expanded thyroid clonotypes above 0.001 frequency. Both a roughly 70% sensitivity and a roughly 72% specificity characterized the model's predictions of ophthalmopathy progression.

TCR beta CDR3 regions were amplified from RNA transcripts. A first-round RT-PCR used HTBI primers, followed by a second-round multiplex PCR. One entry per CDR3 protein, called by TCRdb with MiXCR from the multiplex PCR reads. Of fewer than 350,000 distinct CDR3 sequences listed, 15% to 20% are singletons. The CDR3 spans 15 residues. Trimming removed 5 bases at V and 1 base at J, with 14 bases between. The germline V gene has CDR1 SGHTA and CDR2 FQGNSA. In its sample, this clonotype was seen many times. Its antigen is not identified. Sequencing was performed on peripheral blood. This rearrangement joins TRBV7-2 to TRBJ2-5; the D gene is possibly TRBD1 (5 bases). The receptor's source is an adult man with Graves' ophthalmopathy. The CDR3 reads CASSENQGFQETQYF. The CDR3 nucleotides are TGTGCCAGCAGCGAAAACCAGGGTTTCCAAGAGACCCAGTACTTC.